This record looks at one T cell receptor (beta chain) sequence and its context. Its specificity is unknown. The data stem from a study of cytomegalovirus exposure and HLA in healthy donors. Study-level information: The 110 or so validation repertoires were produced on the same platform as the 670 or so repertoires of the first cohort. This was reported in a later analysis.

Only in-frame clones appear in the TCRdb table, and some are missing; sequencing was by immunoSEQ multiplex PCR. Counted here are a few hundred thousand clones, roughly 89% occurring once; the ten biggest clones make up 0.3% to 0.4%. The ends lost 4 bases at V and 7 bases at J; junction bases unmatched: 11. Germline V gene data show CDR1 as SGHRS and CDR2 as YFSETQ. CDR3 length equals 16 residues. Points from the study as a whole: As was reported, the classifier diagnosed cytomegalovirus status with high specificity and sensitivity. TCR sequences were mostly rare, though some public TCRs occurred in many donors. One later analysis, an examination of the 90 to 150 validation repertoires, found that first-cohort TCR clusters tended to co-occur in them.

This clonotype was obtained from a young woman in good health and CMV-seronegative. Sequenced input: PBMCs. The V and J genes are TRBV5-1 and TRBJ1-6, with 7 bases fitting TRBD1. Written as DNA, the CDR3 is TGCGCCAGCAGCGTAGCTGAGACAGGGCACAATTCACCCCTCCACTTT. It yields the protein CASSVAETGHNSPLHF.